This TCR beta chain was retrieved from a study of blood T cell repertoires in COVID-19. CDR3 size: 17 residues. The V and J ends lost 4 bases and 2 bases respectively, with 18 bases between them. Per germline, CDR1 SGHAT and CDR2 FQNNGV. Some clones are missing from TCRdb's copy, which holds only in-frame ones; the method was immunoSEQ multiplex PCR. The sample carries under 85,000 clones, around 88% recorded once. Sequencing was done on a sample of peripheral blood. J is TRBJ2-1 and V is TRBV11-2, with D possibly matching TRBD1 (5 bases). This sequence was found in a man between 50 and 59 years old with active COVID-19. The CDR3 reads CASSSIQVPRTYNEQFF. For the CDR3, the DNA is TGTGCCAGCAGCTCGATACAGGTCCCAAGGACCTACAATGAGCAGTTCTTC.